Listed below are T cell receptor beta chains from one sample, sequenced in a study of blood T cell repertoires in COVID-19. The table came from immunoSEQ multiplex PCR; TCRdb's copy has only in-frame clones and leaves some out. The table includes more than 250,000 clones, approximately 85% detected once. The sample consisted of PBMCs or T cells enriched from blood (not recorded which). Source of these receptors: a man aged 30 to 45 who had recovered from COVID-19. Both conserved end residues are part of each CDR3. D genes are given only for firm matches. Not all rows give a size; the values are once, few, many and, for expanded clones, a class.

j_call	v_call	d_call	cdr3_length	clone_size	cdr3_nt	cdr3_aa
TRBJ1-4	TRBV30	NA	13	NA	TGTGCCTGGATGGGGGGTACTAATGAAAAACTGTTTTTT	CAWMGGTNEKLFF
TRBJ2-2	TRBV3-1/TRBV3-2	NA	16	NA	TGTGCCAGCAGGGCCTCGGCGAGGAGGAGAGCCGGGGAGCTGTTTTTT	CASRASARRRAGELFF
TRBJ1-1	TRBV5-3	NA	16	NA	TGTGCCAGAAGCTTGGCTCGAATCACGAGGGACACTGAAGCTTTCTTT	CARSLARITRDTEAFF
TRBJ1-2	TRBV12-3/TRBV12-4	NA	13	NA	TGTGCCAGCAGCCCAGGGTCTCACTATGGCTACACCTTC	CASSPGSHYGYTF
TRBJ1-1	TRBV18	NA	13	NA	TGTGCCAGCTCACCACGCGTGGACACTGAAGCTTTCTTT	CASSPRVDTEAFF
TRBJ2-6	TRBV5-1	TRBD1	19	NA	TGCGCCAGCACCACACAAACAGGGGCCTTTTCCTCTGGGGCCAACGTCCTGACTTTC	CASTTQTGAFSSGANVLTF
TRBJ2-1	TRBV7-2	NA	15	NA	TGTGCCAGCAGCTTAGACCTAGGGGCCTACAATGAGCAGTTCTTC	CASSLDLGAYNEQFF
TRBJ1-2	TRBV3-1/TRBV3-2	TRBD1	15	few	TGTGCCAGCAGCCAAGCCGGGACAGGGGGCTACGGCTACACCTTC	CASSQAGTGGYGYTF
TRBJ2-2	TRBV29-1	TRBD1	14	NA	TGCAGCGCCGGGACAGGGGTGGACACCGGGGAGCTGTTTTTT	CSAGTGVDTGELFF
TRBJ2-7	TRBV9	TRBD2	16	NA	TGTGCCAGCAGCGTAGGGACTAGCGGGGCCTCCTACGAGCAGTACTTC	CASSVGTSGASYEQYF
TRBJ1-2	TRBV13	NA	13	NA	TGTGCCAGTAGTGGGCGGGGATACTATGGCTACACCTTC	CASSGRGYYGYTF
TRBJ1-2	TRBV3-1/TRBV3-2	NA	16	NA	TGTGCCAGCAGCCAAGGTTTAGGCGGTACTAACTATGGCTACACCTTC	CASSQGLGGTNYGYTF
TRBJ2-7	TRBV5-1	NA	13	NA	TGCGCCAGCAGTATTACAGGGAGAGACGAGCAGTACTTC	CASSITGRDEQYF
TRBJ2-3	TRBV11-2	NA	14	NA	TGTGCCAGCAGCCCCCAGCGGCACACAGATACGCAGTATTTT	CASSPQRHTDTQYF
TRBJ2-6	TRBV27	NA	16	NA	TGTGCCAGCAGTTTGTCAACAGGCTCTGGGGCCAACGTCCTGACTTTC	CASSLSTGSGANVLTF
TRBJ2-7	TRBV6-2/TRBV6-3	TRBD1	17	NA	TGTGCCAGCAGCAAAAAGAGGACAGGAGTAATTTTCTACGAGCAGTACTTC	CASSKKRTGVIFYEQYF
TRBJ2-3	TRBV5-4	TRBD2	17	NA	TGTGCCAGCAGCTTGGCTAGCGGGGGGGTCCGCACAGATACGCAGTATTTT	CASSLASGGVRTDTQYF
TRBJ2-3	TRBV19	TRBD2	17	once	TGTGCCAGTAGTGGACTAGGACCCCGAAGCCACACAGATACGCAGTATTTT	CASSGLGPRSHTDTQYF
TRBJ1-1	TRBV7-8	NA	16	few	TGTGCCAGCAGCTTAGAATTGAGCGCGGAGGTTGATGAAGCTTTCTTT	CASSLELSAEVDEAFF
TRBJ1-1	TRBV19	NA	15	once	TGTGCCAGTAGTATAGTACCAGGGCCGAACACTGAAGCTTTCTTT	CASSIVPGPNTEAFF
TRBJ1-5	TRBV12-5	NA	17	NA	TGTGCTAGTGGTGCCCCCGACAGTCCCCGATCGTTTGCAGCCCAGCATTTT	CASGAPDSPRSFAAQHF
TRBJ2-1	TRBV7-3	NA	15	NA	TGTGCCAGCAGCTTAGTAGCAGGGGCCTTGGATGAGCAGTTCTTC	CASSLVAGALDEQFF
TRBJ1-2	TRBV19	NA	13	NA	TGTGCCAGTAGCATAGCCCAGGACTATGGCTACACCTTC	CASSIAQDYGYTF
TRBJ1-5	TRBV4-2	TRBD1	16	NA	TGTGCCAGCAGCCAACCCGGGACAGCCCATAATCAGCCCCAGCATTTT	CASSQPGTAHNQPQHF
TRBJ2-2	TRBV6-5	NA	15	NA	TGTGCCAGCAGTTACTCAGGGGTTGGGGCCGGGGAGCTGTTTTTT	CASSYSGVGAGELFF
TRBJ1-1	TRBV5-5	NA	13	NA	TGTGCCAGCAGCTTTTCAGGGGTCACTGAAGCTTTCTTT	CASSFSGVTEAFF
TRBJ2-6	TRBV20-1	NA	15	NA	TGCAGTGCTAGTAGGGGTTACTCTGGGGCCAACGTCCTGACTTTC	CSASRGYSGANVLTF
TRBJ2-7	TRBV11-2	NA	12	NA	TGTGCCAGCAGCTTCCAGGGTGACGAGCAGTACTTC	CASSFQGDEQYF
TRBJ1-2	TRBV7-2	NA	14	NA	TGTGCCAGCAGCCCAGGTGGAGGAGACTATGGCTACACCTTC	CASSPGGGDYGYTF
TRBJ2-1	TRBV18	NA	12	NA	TGTGCCAGCTCACCGGCTTACAATGAGCAGTTCTTC	CASSPAYNEQFF
TRBJ1-1	TRBV11-3	NA	13	NA	TGTGCCAGCAGCGAGCGGGTGAACACTGAAGCTTTCTTT	CASSERVNTEAFF
TRBJ1-6	TRBV5-1	NA	15	NA	TGCGCCAGCAGCCTGCAGGGGCCCGGGAATTCACCCCTCCACTTT	CASSLQGPGNSPLHF
TRBJ1-1	TRBV27	NA	12	NA	TGTGCCAGCAGTCGGTGGAACACTGAAGCTTTCTTT	CASSRWNTEAFF
TRBJ2-5	TRBV9	NA	16	NA	TGTGCCAGCAGCCCCGGAGGAGTTCCGACCCAAGAGACCCAGTACTTC	CASSPGGVPTQETQYF
TRBJ2-3	TRBV5-1	NA	14	NA	TGCGCCAGCAGCTTGGGACAGTTCACAGATACGCAGTATTTT	CASSLGQFTDTQYF
TRBJ1-1	TRBV30	NA	12	NA	TGTGCCTGGAGAAGGGAGGAAACTGAAGCTTTCTTT	CAWRREETEAFF
TRBJ1-1	TRBV12-1	NA	15	NA	TGTGCCAGCAGCTCCGCAGACACGGTGAACACTGAAGCTTTCTTT	CASSSADTVNTEAFF
TRBJ2-3	TRBV5-1	NA	14	NA	TGCGCCAGTTTACCGGGGGGCGACACAGATACGCAGTATTTT	CASLPGGDTDTQYF
TRBJ2-2	TRBV2	TRBD2	15	NA	TGTGCCAGCAAGCTGGCTAGCGGGGCAAACGGGGAGCTGTTTTTT	CASKLASGANGELFF
TRBJ1-5	TRBV7-9	NA	12	NA	TGTGCCAGCAGCTTAGATCTTCAGCCCCAGCATTTT	CASSLDLQPQHF
TRBJ2-5	TRBV3-1/TRBV3-2	NA	12	NA	TGTGCCAGCAGCCGGCGGTCAGAGACCCAGTACTTC	CASSRRSETQYF
TRBJ1-4	TRBV7-9	NA	15	NA	TGTGCCAGCAGTTACGGATTGGGAGCTAATGAAAAACTGTTTTTT	CASSYGLGANEKLFF
TRBJ2-1	TRBV10-3	NA	14	NA	TGTGCCATCAGTGAGTCTCCCGCGTGGAATGAGCAGTTCTTC	CAISESPAWNEQFF
TRBJ1-1	TRBV7-3	TRBD1	16	NA	TGTGCCAGCAGCTTGGGGCTAGGACAGGGAAGCACTGAAGCTTTCTTT	CASSLGLGQGSTEAFF